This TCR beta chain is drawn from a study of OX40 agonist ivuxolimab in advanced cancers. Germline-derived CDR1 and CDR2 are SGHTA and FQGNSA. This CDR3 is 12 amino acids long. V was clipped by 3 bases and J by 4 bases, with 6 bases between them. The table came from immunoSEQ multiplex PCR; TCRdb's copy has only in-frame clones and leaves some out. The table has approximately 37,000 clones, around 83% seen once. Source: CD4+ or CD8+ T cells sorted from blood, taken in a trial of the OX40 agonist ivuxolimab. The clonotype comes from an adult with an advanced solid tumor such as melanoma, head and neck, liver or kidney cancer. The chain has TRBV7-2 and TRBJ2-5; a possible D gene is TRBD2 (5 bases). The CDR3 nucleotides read TGTGCCAGCAGCTTCCGGGGAGAGACCCAGTACTTC. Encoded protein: CASSFRGETQYF.